The source of this T cell receptor beta chain is a study of early T cells in non-severe SARS-CoV-2 infection. The wider study: Unpaired chains resulted from sequencing bulk RNA of unsorted whole blood.

This CDR3 spans 13 amino acids. V lost 1 base to trimming and J lost 4 bases, with 7 bases between them. In germline, CDR1 is SGHVS, CDR2 FNYEAQ. Study-wide findings and caveats: Database matching using VDJdb favored anti-spike CD8 responses, with private and CD4 specificities left missing.

Each single cDNA molecule received a unique molecular identifier. TCRdb independently ran MiXCR on the 5' RACE reads; one entry per CDR3 protein. The table includes 60,000 or so distinct CDR3 sequences, 8.5% to 10% detected once. This clonotype was detected ten times or more. The target antigen is unknown. This chain joins TRBV7-6 and TRBJ1-1; unclear D gene. The clonotype comes from an adult who was a healthcare worker with PCR-confirmed SARS-CoV-2 infection or an uninfected control (not recorded which). The sample was whole blood, taken at baseline. The CDR3, as DNA: TGTGCCAGCAGCTTAGGCACGATCACTGAAGCTTTCTTT. It translates to CASSLGTITEAFF.